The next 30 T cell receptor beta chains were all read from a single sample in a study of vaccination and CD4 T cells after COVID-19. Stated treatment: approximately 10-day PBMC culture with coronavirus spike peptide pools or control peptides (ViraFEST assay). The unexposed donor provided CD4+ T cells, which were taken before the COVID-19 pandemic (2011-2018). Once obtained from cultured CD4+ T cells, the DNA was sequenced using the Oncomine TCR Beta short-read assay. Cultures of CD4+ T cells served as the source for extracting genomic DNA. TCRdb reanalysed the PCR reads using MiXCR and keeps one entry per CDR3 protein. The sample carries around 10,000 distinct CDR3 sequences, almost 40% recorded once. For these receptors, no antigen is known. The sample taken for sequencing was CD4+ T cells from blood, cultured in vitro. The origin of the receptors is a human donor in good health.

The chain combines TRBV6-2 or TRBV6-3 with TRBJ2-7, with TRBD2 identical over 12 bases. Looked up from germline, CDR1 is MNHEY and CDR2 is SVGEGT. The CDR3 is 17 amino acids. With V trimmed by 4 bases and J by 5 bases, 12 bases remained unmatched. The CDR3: CASSFASPGLAGNEQYF. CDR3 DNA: TGTGCCAGCAGTTTCGCGAGTCCCGGACTAGCGGGAAACGAGCAGTACTTC.

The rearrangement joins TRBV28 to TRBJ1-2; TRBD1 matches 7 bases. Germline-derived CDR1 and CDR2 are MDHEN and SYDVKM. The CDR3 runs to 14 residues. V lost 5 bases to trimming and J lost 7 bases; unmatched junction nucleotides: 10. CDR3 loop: CASSPPRQGSGYTF. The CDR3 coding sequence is TGTGCCAGCAGTCCCCCCCGACAGGGCTCTGGCTACACCTTC.

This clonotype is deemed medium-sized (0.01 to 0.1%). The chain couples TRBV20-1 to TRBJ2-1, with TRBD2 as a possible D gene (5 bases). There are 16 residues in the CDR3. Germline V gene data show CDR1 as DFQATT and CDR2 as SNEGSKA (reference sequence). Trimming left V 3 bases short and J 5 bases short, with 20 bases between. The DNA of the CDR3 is TGCAGTGCTAGCCGACGACTGGCGGGTAAGGACAATGAGCAGTTCTTC. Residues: CSASRRLAGKDNEQFF.

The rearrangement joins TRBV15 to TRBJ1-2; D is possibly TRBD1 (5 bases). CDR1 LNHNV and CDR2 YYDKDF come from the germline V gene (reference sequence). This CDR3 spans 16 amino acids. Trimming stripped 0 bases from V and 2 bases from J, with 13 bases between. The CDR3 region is CATSRDSAGSNYGYTF. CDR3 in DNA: TGTGCCACCAGCAGAGATTCGGCAGGGTCAAACTATGGCTACACCTTC.

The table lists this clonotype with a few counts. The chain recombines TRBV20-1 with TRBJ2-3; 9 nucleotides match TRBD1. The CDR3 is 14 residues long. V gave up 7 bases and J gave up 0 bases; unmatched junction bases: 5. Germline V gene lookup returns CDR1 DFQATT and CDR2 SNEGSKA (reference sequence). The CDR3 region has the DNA TGCAGTGTCGCCGGGACAGGGAGCACAGATACGCAGTATTTT. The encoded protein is CSVAGTGSTDTQYF.

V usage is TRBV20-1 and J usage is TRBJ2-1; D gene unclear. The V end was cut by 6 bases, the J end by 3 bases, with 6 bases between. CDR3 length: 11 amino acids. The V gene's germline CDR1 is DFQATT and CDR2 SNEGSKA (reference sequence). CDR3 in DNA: TGCAGTGCGCCCGGCTACAATGAGCAGTTCTTC. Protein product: CSAPGYNEQFF.

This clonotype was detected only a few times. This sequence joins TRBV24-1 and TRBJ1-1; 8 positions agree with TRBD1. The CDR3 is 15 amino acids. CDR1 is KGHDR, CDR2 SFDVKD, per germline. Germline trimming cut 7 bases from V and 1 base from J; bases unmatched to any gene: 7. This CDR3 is CATRAGQGRNTEAFF. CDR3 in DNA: TGTGCCACCAGAGCAGGACAGGGTCGGAACACTGAAGCTTTCTTT.

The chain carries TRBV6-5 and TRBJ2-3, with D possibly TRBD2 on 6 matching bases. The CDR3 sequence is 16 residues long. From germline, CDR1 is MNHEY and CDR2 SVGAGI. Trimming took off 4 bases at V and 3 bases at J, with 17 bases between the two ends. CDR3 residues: CASSSLLAATTDTQYF. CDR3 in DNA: TGTGCCAGCAGTTCCCTACTAGCCGCGACAACAGATACGCAGTATTTT.

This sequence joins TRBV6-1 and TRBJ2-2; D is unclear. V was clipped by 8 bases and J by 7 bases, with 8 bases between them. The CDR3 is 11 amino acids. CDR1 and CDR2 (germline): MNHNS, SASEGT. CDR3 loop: CASEQYGELFF. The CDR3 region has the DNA TGTGCCAGCGAACAGTACGGGGAGCTGTTTTTT.

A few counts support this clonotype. CDR3 sequence reads: CASTPRGAGNEQFF. DNA for the CDR3: TGTGCCAGCACCCCGAGGGGGGCAGGCAATGAGCAGTTCTTC. The rearrangement joins TRBV6-2 or TRBV6-3 to TRBJ2-1; either TRBD1 or TRBD2 may supply D (6 bases each). Germline loops: CDR1 MNHEY, CDR2 SVGEGT. V was pared by 7 bases and J by 6 bases, with 16 bases between. There are 14 residues in the CDR3.

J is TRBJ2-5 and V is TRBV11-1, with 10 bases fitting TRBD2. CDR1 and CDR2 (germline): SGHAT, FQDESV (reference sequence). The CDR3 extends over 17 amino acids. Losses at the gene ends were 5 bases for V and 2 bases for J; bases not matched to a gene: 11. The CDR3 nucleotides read TGTGCCAGCAGCAAGTGGACTAGCGGAGTGATGCAAGAGACCCAGTACTTC. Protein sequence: CASSKWTSGVMQETQYF.

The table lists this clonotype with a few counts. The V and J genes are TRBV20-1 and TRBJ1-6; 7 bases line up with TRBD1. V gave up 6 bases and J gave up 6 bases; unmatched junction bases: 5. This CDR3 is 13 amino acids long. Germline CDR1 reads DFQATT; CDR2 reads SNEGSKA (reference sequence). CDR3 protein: CSAAGQVNSPLHF. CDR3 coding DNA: TGCAGTGCGGCCGGACAGGTTAATTCACCCCTCCACTTT.

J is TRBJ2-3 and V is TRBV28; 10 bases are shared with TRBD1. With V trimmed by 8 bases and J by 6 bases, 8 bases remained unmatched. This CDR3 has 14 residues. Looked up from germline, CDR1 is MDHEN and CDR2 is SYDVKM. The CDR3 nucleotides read TGTGCCAGCCGACGGACAGGGGGGGGTGATACGCAGTATTTT. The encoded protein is CASRRTGGGDTQYF.

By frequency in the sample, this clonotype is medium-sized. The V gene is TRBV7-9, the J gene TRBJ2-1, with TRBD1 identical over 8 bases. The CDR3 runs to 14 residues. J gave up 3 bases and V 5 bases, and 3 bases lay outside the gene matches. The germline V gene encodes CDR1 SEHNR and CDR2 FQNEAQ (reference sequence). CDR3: CASSPDRVYNEQFF. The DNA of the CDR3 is TGTGCCAGCAGCCCGGACAGGGTCTACAATGAGCAGTTCTTC.

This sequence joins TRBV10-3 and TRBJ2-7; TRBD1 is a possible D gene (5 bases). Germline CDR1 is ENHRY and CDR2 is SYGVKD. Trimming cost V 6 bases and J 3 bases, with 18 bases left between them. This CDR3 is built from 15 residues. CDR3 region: CAIRTAGHENYEQYF. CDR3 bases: TGTGCCATCAGGACGGCCGGACATGAAAACTACGAGCAGTACTTC.

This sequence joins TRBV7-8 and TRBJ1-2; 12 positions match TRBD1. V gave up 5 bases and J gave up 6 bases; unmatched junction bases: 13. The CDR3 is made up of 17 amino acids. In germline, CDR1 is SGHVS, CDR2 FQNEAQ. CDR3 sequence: CASSGAGQGARSDGYTF. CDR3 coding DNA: TGTGCCAGCAGCGGCGCGGGACAGGGGGCTAGGTCTGATGGCTACACCTTC.

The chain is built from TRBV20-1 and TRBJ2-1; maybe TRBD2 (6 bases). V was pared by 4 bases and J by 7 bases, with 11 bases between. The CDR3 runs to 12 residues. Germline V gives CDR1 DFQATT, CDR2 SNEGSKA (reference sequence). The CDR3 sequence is CSAILRGNEQFF. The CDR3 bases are TGCAGTGCTATCTTACGGGGGAATGAGCAGTTCTTC.

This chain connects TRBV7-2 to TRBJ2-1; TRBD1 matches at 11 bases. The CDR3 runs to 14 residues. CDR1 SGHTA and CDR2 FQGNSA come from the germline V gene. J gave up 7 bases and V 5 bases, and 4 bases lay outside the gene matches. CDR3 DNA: TGTGCCAGCAGCGCGGACAGGGGGCGGAATGAGCAGTTCTTC. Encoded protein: CASSADRGRNEQFF.

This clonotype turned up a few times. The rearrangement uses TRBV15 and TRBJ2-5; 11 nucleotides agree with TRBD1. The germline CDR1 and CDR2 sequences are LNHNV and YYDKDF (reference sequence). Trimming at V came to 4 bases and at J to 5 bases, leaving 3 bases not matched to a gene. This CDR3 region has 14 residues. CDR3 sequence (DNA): TGTGCCACCAGCAACGGACAGGGGGCGGAGACCCAGTACTTC. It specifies CATSNGQGAETQYF.

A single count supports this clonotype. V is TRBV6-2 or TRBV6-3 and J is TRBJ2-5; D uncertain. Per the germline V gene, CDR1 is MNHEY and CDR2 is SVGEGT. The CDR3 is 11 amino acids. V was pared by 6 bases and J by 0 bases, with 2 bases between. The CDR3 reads CASSHQETQYF. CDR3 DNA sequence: TGTGCCAGCAGCCACCAAGAGACCCAGTACTTC.

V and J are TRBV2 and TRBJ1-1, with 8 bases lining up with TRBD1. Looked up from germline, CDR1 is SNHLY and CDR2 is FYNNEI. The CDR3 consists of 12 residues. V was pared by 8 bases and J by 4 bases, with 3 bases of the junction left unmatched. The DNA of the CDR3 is TGTGCCAGCGGAGACAGGGGCACTGAAGCTTTCTTT. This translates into CASGDRGTEAFF.

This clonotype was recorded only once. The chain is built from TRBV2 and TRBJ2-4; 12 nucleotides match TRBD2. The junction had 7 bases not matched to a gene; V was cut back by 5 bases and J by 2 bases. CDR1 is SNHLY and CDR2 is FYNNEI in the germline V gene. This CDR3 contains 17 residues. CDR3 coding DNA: TGTGCCAGCAGTTACCGACTAGCGGGAGTGACCAAAAACATTCAGTACTTC. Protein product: CASSYRLAGVTKNIQYF.

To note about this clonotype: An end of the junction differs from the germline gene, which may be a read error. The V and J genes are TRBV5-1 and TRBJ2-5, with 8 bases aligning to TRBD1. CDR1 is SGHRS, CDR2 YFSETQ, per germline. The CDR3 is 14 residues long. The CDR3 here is CASSLGQGTETLYF. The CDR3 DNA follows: TGCGCCAGCAGCTTGGGACAGGGGACGGAGACCCTGTACTTC.

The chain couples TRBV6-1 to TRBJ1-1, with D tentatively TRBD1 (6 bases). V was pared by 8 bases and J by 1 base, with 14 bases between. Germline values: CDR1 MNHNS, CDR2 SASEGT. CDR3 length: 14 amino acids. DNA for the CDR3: TGTGCCAGCCGAGGACAGCCTCGGAACACTGAAGCTTTCTTT. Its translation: CASRGQPRNTEAFF.

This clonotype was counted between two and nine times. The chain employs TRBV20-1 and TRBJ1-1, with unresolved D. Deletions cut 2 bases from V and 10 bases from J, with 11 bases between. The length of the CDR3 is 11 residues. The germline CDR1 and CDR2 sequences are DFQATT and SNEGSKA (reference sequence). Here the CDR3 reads CSARRAAGAFF. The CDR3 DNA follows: TGCAGTGCTAGAAGGGCGGCCGGAGCTTTCTTT.

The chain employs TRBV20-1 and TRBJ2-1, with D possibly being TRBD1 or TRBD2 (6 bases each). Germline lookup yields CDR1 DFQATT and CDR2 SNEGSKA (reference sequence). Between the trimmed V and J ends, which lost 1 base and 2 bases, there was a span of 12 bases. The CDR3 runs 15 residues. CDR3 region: CSARGGASTYNEQFF. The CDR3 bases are TGCAGTGCTAGAGGGGGGGCGAGTACCTACAATGAGCAGTTCTTC.

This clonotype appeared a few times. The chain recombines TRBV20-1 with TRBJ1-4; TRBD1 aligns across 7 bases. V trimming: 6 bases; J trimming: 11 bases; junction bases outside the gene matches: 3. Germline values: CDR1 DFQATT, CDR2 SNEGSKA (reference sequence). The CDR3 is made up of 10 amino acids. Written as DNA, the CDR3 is TGCAGTGCCGAGACAGGGAAACTGTTTTTT. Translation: CSAETGKLFF.

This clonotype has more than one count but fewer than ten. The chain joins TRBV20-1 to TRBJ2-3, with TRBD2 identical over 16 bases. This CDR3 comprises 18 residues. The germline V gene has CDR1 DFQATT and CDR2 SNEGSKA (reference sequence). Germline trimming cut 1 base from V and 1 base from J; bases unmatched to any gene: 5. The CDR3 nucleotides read TGCAGTGCTAGAGTGGGACTAGCGGGAGGGCCGGGCACAGATACGCAGTATTTT. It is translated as CSARVGLAGGPGTDTQYF.

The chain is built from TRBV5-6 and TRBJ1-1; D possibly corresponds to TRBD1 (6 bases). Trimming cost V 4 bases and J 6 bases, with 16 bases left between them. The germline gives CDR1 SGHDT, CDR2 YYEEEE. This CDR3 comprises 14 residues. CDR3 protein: CASSQGTNRAEAFF. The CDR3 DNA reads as TGTGCCAGCAGCCAGGGGACTAACAGGGCTGAAGCTTTCTTT.

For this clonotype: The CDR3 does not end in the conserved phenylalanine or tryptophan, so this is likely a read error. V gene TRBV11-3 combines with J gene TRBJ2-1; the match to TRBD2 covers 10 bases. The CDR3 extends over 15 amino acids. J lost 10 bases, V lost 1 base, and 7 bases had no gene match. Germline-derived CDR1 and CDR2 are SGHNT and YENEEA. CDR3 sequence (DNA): TGTGCCAGCAGCTTAGCAGGGACTAGCGATATAGAGCAGTTCTCC. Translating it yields CASSLAGTSDIEQFS.